The clone carrying this T cell receptor (beta chain) was found a few times. Its cognate antigen is unknown. At one of its ends the junction is not consistent with the germline gene, which may arise from a read error. Each individual donor underwent a draw of roughly 10 milliliters of peripheral blood. The record originates from a study of blood T cells in healthy people across ages. Study-wide results and caveats: Expanded clonotype changes were possibly confounded by unknown donor CMV status. Underestimates were what the diversity estimates from one million T cells were considered to be.

Using a J-beta primer mix together with a sample-barcoded 5' primer, a second PCR was run for about 7 to 12 cycles. Unique molecular identifiers of 12 random nucleotides labeled each cDNA. TCRdb reprocessed the 5' RACE reads via MiXCR and lists one record per CDR3 protein. The sample includes over 1,500,000 distinct CDR3 sequences, around 42% of them seen just once. The CDR3 is 16 residues long. Germline-derived CDR1 and CDR2 are DFQATT and SNEGSKA (reference sequence). The source material was blood. V and J are TRBV20-1 and TRBJ2-1; D may be TRBD2 (6 bases). The receptor's source is a human donor in good health. The CDR3 loop is CSARVSGGEAYNGQFF. Here the CDR3 DNA reads TGCAGTGCTAGAGTTAGTGGCGGGGAGGCCTACAATGGGCAGTTCTTC.